This T cell receptor beta chain is drawn from a study of OX40 agonist ivuxolimab in advanced cancers. Study background: Patients received ivuxolimab, an intravenous treatment, every 2 weeks at 0.01 to 10 mg/kg. Prior anti-PD-1, anti-PD-L1 or anti-CTLA-4 therapy did not bar entry, and around 39% had some.

Measured with immunoSEQ multiplex PCR; TCRdb has only the in-frame clones, and not every one. The sample carries some 17,000 clones, 87% recorded once. Germline V CDR1 and CDR2: SGDLS, YYNGEE. Trimming took 2 bases from V and 4 from J, leaving 9 bases between them. CDR3 length: 14 amino acids. This specimen was CD4+ or CD8+ T cells sorted from blood, taken in a trial of the OX40 agonist ivuxolimab. The rearrangement uses TRBV9 and TRBJ2-2; D is perhaps TRBD2 (5 bases). The TCR comes from an adult with an advanced solid tumor such as melanoma, head and neck, liver or kidney cancer. Here the CDR3 reads CASSVQAGTGELFF. The CDR3 DNA reads as TGTGCCAGCAGCGTCCAGGCGGGCACCGGGGAGCTGTTTTTT.